Below, one T cell receptor beta chain is given with its context. Its antigen remains unknown. Every sample had some 100,000 of its TCR templates assayed. The method was immunoSEQ multiplex PCR; TCRdb's version includes in-frame clones alone and lacks a portion of them. The data hold about 100,000 clones, with 92% observed a single time. The data belong to a study of siplizumab effects on memory and regulatory T cells. Whole-study findings and limits: Proliferating siplizumab-cultured Tregs lacked confirmed suppressive function. Most proliferating CD4+ or CD8+ clones, roughly 75-97%, had no naive or memory assignment. Of the alloreactive clones, only a minor fraction mapped to unstimulated subsets.

Germline V lookup: CDR1 SGHRS, CDR2 YFSETQ. V was clipped by 4 bases and J by 3 bases, with 19 bases between them. The CDR3 consists of 16 residues. The genes are TRBV5-1 and TRBJ1-2; D perhaps matches TRBD1 (5 bases). The sample consisted of CD4+ T cells sorted from blood. This TCR was recovered from a human donor in good health. The CDR3 DNA reads as TGCGCCAGCAGCCTTGTCCAGGGAGAAGGGGACTATGGCTACACCTTC. Translated: CASSLVQGEGDYGYTF.